Shown below are 24 T cell receptor beta chains from a single sample sequenced in a study of read filtering for tumor transcriptome and immune sequencing. The library was built from approximately 400 ng RNA with molecular barcoded adaptors for alpha/delta and beta/gamma chains. Each CDR3 protein is one row after TCRdb ran MiXCR on the reads. The sample carries more than 30,000 distinct CDR3 sequences, roughly an eighth recorded once. Input material: a population of CD138-negative cells sorted from bone marrow. The origin of the receptors is a donor at least 40 years old with multiple myeloma.

There are many counts of this clonotype. The chain is built from TRBV7-9 and TRBJ2-5, with D possibly TRBD2 on 6 matching bases. Deletions cut 8 bases from V and 3 bases from J, with 16 bases between. CDR1 SEHNR and CDR2 FQNEAQ come from the germline V gene (reference sequence). This CDR3 has 14 amino acids. The CDR3 protein is CASGRFRGKETQYF. In DNA, the CDR3 is TGTGCCAGCGGTCGATTTCGGGGGAAAGAGACCCAGTACTTC.

By share, this clonotype ranks as medium-sized. The chain combines TRBV27 with TRBJ1-4; 11 bases align to TRBD1. CDR3 length equals 16 residues. V was pared by 6 bases and J by 7 bases, with 10 bases of the junction left unmatched. CDR1 and CDR2 (germline): MNHEY, SMNVEV (reference sequence). The CDR3 region has the DNA TGTGCCAGCAGATTAGGACAGGGGGCGGTAGGTGAAAAACTGTTTTTT. It codes for CASRLGQGAVGEKLFF.

V and J are TRBV20-1 and TRBJ2-1; 8 positions agree with TRBD2. Trimming removed 6 bases from V and 7 bases from J; junction bases left unmatched: 8. Germline V CDR1 and CDR2: DFQATT, SNEGSKA (reference sequence). The CDR3 covers 13 residues. The CDR3 DNA reads as TGCAGTGCCCTCAGCGGGAGTCTAAATGAGCAGTTCTTC. The encoded protein is CSALSGSLNEQFF.

At least ten counts were recorded for this clonotype. V is TRBV29-1 and J is TRBJ2-7; the D gene is possibly TRBD2 (6 bases). The CDR3 sequence is 10 residues long. Germline lookup yields CDR1 SQVTM and CDR2 ANQGSEA. Trimming removed 6 bases at V and 6 bases at J, with 9 bases between. The CDR3 region is CSVAGTEQYF. The CDR3 region has the DNA TGCAGCGTCGCGGGGACCGAGCAGTACTTC.

This clonotype was found many times. This chain links TRBV20-1 with TRBJ1-5, with a weak D call TRBD1 (5 bases). CDR1 and CDR2 from the germline V gene are DFQATT and SNEGSKA (reference sequence). The V and J ends lost 0 bases and 7 bases respectively, with 13 bases between them. This CDR3 is 14 amino acids long. Here the CDR3 reads CSARDLQAEQPQHF. CDR3 nucleotide sequence: TGCAGTGCTAGAGATCTACAGGCGGAGCAGCCCCAGCATTTT.

This clonotype was seen at least ten times. This chain links TRBV29-1 with TRBJ2-7, with 9 nucleotides matching TRBD1. The CDR3 loop spans 14 amino acids. V gave up 1 base and J gave up 3 bases; unmatched junction bases: 4. Germline V gene lookup returns CDR1 SQVTM and CDR2 ANQGSEA. CDR3 nucleotides: TGCAGCGTTGAAGGAGGACAGGGGATCTACGAGCAGTACTTC. Its translation is CSVEGGQGIYEQYF.

In this sample, this clonotype turned up many times. The J gene is TRBJ1-1, the V gene TRBV7-9; D uncertain. The CDR3 consists of 13 residues. V was shortened by 2 bases and J by 4 bases, with 8 bases between the two germline ends. Germline CDR1 reads SEHNR; CDR2 reads FQNEAQ (reference sequence). The CDR3 here is CASSLKVGTEAFF. The CDR3 nucleotides read TGTGCCAGCAGCTTAAAGGTTGGCACTGAAGCTTTCTTT.

This clonotype was counted a few times. A single base separates this from a much larger clone, so it may be a read error. This chain uses TRBV7-9 with TRBJ2-1; no firm D call. This CDR3 region has 12 residues. V dropped 5 bases and J dropped 10 bases, with 12 bases sitting between them. Germline V gives CDR1 SEHNR, CDR2 FQNEAQ (reference sequence). The CDR3 DNA reads as TGTGCCAGCAGCCCAACAGCCTACGAGCAGTTCTTC. Its protein product is CASSPTAYEQFF.

This clonotype was counted at least ten times. The J gene is TRBJ2-1, the V gene TRBV30; a weak D match, TRBD2 (6 bases). Trimming removed 5 bases from V and 0 bases from J, with 14 bases in between. The CDR3 spans 15 residues. Per the germline V gene, CDR1 is GTSNPN and CDR2 is SVGIG (reference sequence). The CDR3 reads CAWAGGAVSYNEQFF. The CDR3, as DNA: TGTGCCTGGGCCGGAGGGGCAGTCTCCTACAATGAGCAGTTCTTC.

This clonotype was seen repeatedly, ten times or more. The CDR3 DNA reads as TGTGCCAGCAGTCCCCAGAAGGGACTAGCGGGAGGGCCCTACGAGCAGTACTTC. Translation: CASSPQKGLAGGPYEQYF. The rearrangement links TRBV12-3 or TRBV12-4 to TRBJ2-7; TRBD2 matches 16 bases. The junction had 9 bases not matched to a gene; V was cut back by 5 bases and J by 2 bases. The CDR3 runs to 18 residues.

This clonotype was seen repeatedly, ten times or more. The V gene is TRBV4-3, the J gene TRBJ1-6; D unresolved. The germline V and J ends were trimmed by 2 bases and 8 bases, with 28 bases remaining between them. This CDR3 is 20 amino acids long. Germline assignment: CDR1 LGHNA and CDR2 YSLEER. The CDR3 here is CASSQSSSPHFQKVDSPLHF. The CDR3 DNA is TGCGCCAGCAGCCAATCGAGTTCGCCCCATTTTCAGAAGGTGGATTCACCCCTCCACTTT.

This clonotype has a handful of counts. This chain connects TRBV2 to TRBJ2-3; 9 nucleotides agree with TRBD2. The germline gives CDR1 SNHLY, CDR2 FYNNEI. The V and J ends lost 6 bases and 2 bases, in that order; junction bases with no gene match: 9. CDR3 size: 16 residues. CDR3 bases: TGTGCCAGCAGCGATGTTCGACTAGCGGCCACAGATACGCAGTATTTT. It is translated as CASSDVRLAATDTQYF.

Points on this clonotype: A much larger clone lies one base from this, so it may be a read error. It is likely a read error, because the conserved phenylalanine at the end of the CDR3 is missing. V usage is TRBV20-1 and J usage is TRBJ2-7; 8 positions match TRBD2. This CDR3 is built from 15 residues. Trimming took 5 bases from V and 2 from J; bases not matched to a gene: 11. Germline V gene sequence: CDR1 DFQATT, CDR2 SNEGSKA (reference sequence). The CDR3 sequence is CSARSLAGNPYEQYL. CDR3 sequence (DNA): TGCAGTGCTCGCAGTTTAGCGGGAAACCCCTACGAGCAGTACCTC.

V is TRBV5-1 and J is TRBJ2-3; D gene uncertain. In germline, CDR1 is SGHRS, CDR2 YFSETQ. CDR3 length equals 13 residues. The V and J ends lost 2 bases and 2 bases respectively, with 6 bases between them. The CDR3 DNA reads TGCGCCAGCAGCTTCCGTTACACAGATACGCAGTATTTT. It is translated as CASSFRYTDTQYF.

This clonotype showed up many times. The chain employs TRBV7-8 and TRBJ2-7; 11 positions agree with TRBD2. This CDR3 is built from 14 residues. Germline CDR1 is SGHVS and CDR2 is FQNEAQ. V was clipped by 5 bases and J by 9 bases; unmatched bases: 9. CDR3 in amino acids: CASSQGLAGRGQYF. As DNA, the CDR3 is TGTGCCAGCAGCCAAGGACTAGCGGGCCGGGGGCAGTACTTC.

To note about this clonotype: The CDR3 carries no conserved terminal phenylalanine or tryptophan, so it likely arises from a read error. V gene TRBV7-2 combines with J gene TRBJ2-1, with 7 bases identical to TRBD2. Germline V gene data show CDR1 as SGHTA and CDR2 as FQGNSA. The CDR3 extends over 19 amino acids. After removal of 5 bases from V and 6 bases from J, the junction contained 22 bases not matched to a gene. The CDR3 sequence is CASSPGSGRAGVSGNEQFL. The CDR3 DNA is TGTGCCAGCAGCCCAGGGTCCGGACGGGCGGGAGTATCGGGCAATGAGCAGTTCCTC.

Many counts were recorded for this clonotype. Sequence at one end of the junction differs from germline and may be a read error. The rearrangement joins TRBV3-1 to TRBJ2-1; 13 bases fit TRBD2. The CDR3 is made up of 16 amino acids. Germline V CDR1 and CDR2: LGHDT, YNNKEL (reference sequence). CDR3 sequence (DNA): TGTGCCAGCCGCCAAGGGACTAGCGGGACCGGGGGGGGTCTGTTCTTC. This encodes CASRQGTSGTGGGLFF.

This clonotype was counted ten times or more. The genes are TRBV2 and TRBJ2-4, with TRBD1 matching 8 bases. Germline-derived CDR1 and CDR2 are SNHLY and FYNNEI. V shed 4 bases and J 6 bases; nucleotides not matched to a gene: 8. The CDR3 contains 15 residues. CDR3 residues: CASSGGQGSLNIQYF. As DNA, the CDR3 is TGTGCCAGCAGTGGAGGACAGGGAAGTTTAAACATTCAGTACTTC.

This clonotype was seen many times. The chain links TRBV14 to TRBJ2-7, with D possibly matching TRBD2 (6 bases). The CDR3 covers 13 residues. Trimming left V 4 bases short and J 6 bases short, with 13 bases between. Per the germline V gene, CDR1 is SGHDN and CDR2 is FVKESK. The CDR3: CASSRRLGSEQYF. The CDR3 DNA sequence: TGTGCCAGCAGCCGAAGACTAGGGAGCGAGCAGTACTTC.

Worth noting for this clonotype: This may be a read error, as it is one base from a much larger clone. The genes are TRBV19 and TRBJ1-1, with unresolved D. Germline V CDR1 and CDR2: LNHDA, SQIVND (reference sequence). Trimming removed 0 bases at V and 0 bases at J, with 5 bases between. This CDR3 has 14 amino acids. This chain's CDR3 is CASSIDAVNTEAFF. The CDR3 DNA is TGTGCCAGTAGTATAGATGCGGTGAACACTGAAGCTTTCTTT.

The chain employs TRBV3-1 and TRBJ2-7; tentatively, D is TRBD1 (5 bases). Germline V gene data show CDR1 as LGHDT and CDR2 as YNNKEL (reference sequence). The CDR3 has 14 residues. The V gene lost 8 bases and the J gene lost 5 bases, with 19 bases spanning the gap. The CDR3 nucleotides read TGTGCCAGCCCCCCCCGTAAAGGGGTCGACGAGCAGTACTTC. Protein product: CASPPRKGVDEQYF.

The table lists this clonotype with a few counts. The J gene is TRBJ2-5, the V gene TRBV5-8; TRBD2 might be the D (6 bases). Germline CDR1 SGHTS, CDR2 YDEGEE. The CDR3 is 16 amino acids. The V gene lost 4 bases and the J gene lost 6 bases, with 22 bases spanning the gap. Here the CDR3 reads CASSRLFGTAGKTQYF. The CDR3 DNA follows: TGTGCCAGCAGCCGATTATTTGGGACGGCGGGGAAGACCCAGTACTTC.

This clonotype occurred a few times. Since a far larger clone is one base different, this is likely a read error. The CDR3 sequence: CASSSRGSYHTGELLF. Here the CDR3 DNA reads TGTGCCAGCAGCTCCCGGGGTAGCTACCACACCGGGGAGCTGCTTTTT. V is TRBV7-6 and J is TRBJ2-2; tentatively, D is TRBD2 (5 bases). This CDR3 comprises 16 residues. Germline CDR1 SGHVS, CDR2 FNYEAQ.

As concerns this clonotype: No conserved phenylalanine or tryptophan is present at the end of the CDR3, so a read error is the likely explanation. The DNA is left out, because the CDR3 cannot be placed on it with certainty; the CDR3 is given as TCRdb lists it. The chain couples TRBV4-1 to TRBJ2-1; the table assigns TRBD1, which was not confirmed against the DNA. The CDR3 comprises 17 residues, both ends counted. Germline-derived CDR1 and CDR2 are MGHRA and YSYEKL. The CDR3 protein is CASSQPGRDRAYNEQLC.